These 4 T cell receptor beta chains share one sample of origin, sequenced in a study of somatic mutations in cytotoxic T cells in rheumatoid arthritis. The assay was immunoSEQ multiplex PCR, and TCRdb's table has in-frame clones only and misses some. Of about 25,000 clones listed, 82% are singletons. Material: CD8+ T cells sorted from blood. The source of these receptors is a man between 50 and 59 years old in good health.

The chain employs TRBV13 and TRBJ2-1; D unresolved. V was shortened by 4 bases and J by 6 bases, with 16 bases between the two germline ends. Germline V gene sequence: CDR1 PRHDT, CDR2 FYEKMQ (reference sequence). This CDR3 has 15 residues. The CDR3 DNA reads TGTGCCAGCAGCTCTCCCCCCCCTACGTTCAATGAGCAGTTCTTC. This encodes CASSSPPPTFNEQFF.

The chain combines TRBV15 with TRBJ1-2; maybe TRBD1 (6 bases). V lost 4 bases to trimming and J lost 8 bases, with 17 bases between them. This CDR3 comprises 14 residues. Germline V gene data show CDR1 as LNHNV and CDR2 as YYDKDF (reference sequence). This chain's CDR3 is CATSTGHRPRGYTF. CDR3 nucleotides: TGTGCCACCAGCACGGGACACCGGCCTCGGGGCTACACCTTC.

The chain recombines TRBV4-2 with TRBJ1-2; TRBD1 is a possible D gene (6 bases). The CDR3 has 15 amino acids. The V gene's germline CDR1 is LGHNA and CDR2 YNFKEQ. V was clipped by 0 bases and J by 4 bases, with 12 bases between them. The CDR3 is CASSQEVLGAYGYTF. In DNA form, the CDR3 reads TGTGCCAGCAGCCAAGAGGTGTTGGGGGCCTATGGCTACACCTTC.

To note about this clone: This may be a read error: a much more frequent sequence differs by one nucleotide. The rearrangement joins TRBV6-1 to TRBJ1-2; 7 positions match TRBD1. With V trimmed by 5 bases and J by 3 bases, 3 bases remained unmatched. Germline loops: CDR1 MNHNS, CDR2 SASEGT. The CDR3 has 13 amino acids. CDR3 sequence (DNA): TGTGCCAGCAGTTTCACAGGGGACTATGGCTACACCTTC. Translated, it gives CASSFTGDYGYTF.